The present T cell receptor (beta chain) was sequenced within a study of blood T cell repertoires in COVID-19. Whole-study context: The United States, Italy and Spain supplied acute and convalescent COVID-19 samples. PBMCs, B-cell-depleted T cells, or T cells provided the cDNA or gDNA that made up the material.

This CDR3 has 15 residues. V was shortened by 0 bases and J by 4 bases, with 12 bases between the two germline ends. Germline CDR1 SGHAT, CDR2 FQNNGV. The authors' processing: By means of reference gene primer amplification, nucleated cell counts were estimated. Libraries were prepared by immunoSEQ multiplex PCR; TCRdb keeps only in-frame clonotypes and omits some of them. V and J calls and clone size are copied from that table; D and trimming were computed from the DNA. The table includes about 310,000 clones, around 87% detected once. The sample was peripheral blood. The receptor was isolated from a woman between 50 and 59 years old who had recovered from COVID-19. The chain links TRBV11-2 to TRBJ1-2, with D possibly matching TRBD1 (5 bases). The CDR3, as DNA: TGTGCCAGCAGCTTAGACGGAGGGGTGCTCTATGGCTACACCTTC. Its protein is CASSLDGGVLYGYTF.